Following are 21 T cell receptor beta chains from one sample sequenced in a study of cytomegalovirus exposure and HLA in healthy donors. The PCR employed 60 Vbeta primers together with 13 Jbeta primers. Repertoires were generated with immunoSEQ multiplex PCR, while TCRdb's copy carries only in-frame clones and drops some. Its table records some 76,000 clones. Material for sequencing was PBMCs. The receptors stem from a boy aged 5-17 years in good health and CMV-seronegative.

CDR3 in amino acids: CSVSRQGPTGELFF. CDR3 coding DNA: TGCAGCGTTAGCAGACAGGGGCCCACCGGGGAGCTGTTTTTT. V gene TRBV29-1 combines with J gene TRBJ2-2, with 8 bases identical to TRBD1. The CDR3 extends over 14 amino acids. V lost 5 bases to trimming and J lost 4 bases; unmatched junction nucleotides: 6. Germline V gene lookup returns CDR1 SQVTM and CDR2 ANQGSEA.

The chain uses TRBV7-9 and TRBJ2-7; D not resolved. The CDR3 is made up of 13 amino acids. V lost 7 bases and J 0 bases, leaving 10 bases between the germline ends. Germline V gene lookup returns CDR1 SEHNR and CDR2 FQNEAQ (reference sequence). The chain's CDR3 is CASTLPSSYEQYF. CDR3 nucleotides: TGTGCCAGCACGTTACCGAGCTCCTACGAGCAGTACTTC.

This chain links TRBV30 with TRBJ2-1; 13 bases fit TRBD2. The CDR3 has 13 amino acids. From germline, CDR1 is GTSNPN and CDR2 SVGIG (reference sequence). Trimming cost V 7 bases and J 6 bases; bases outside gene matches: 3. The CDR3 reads CASGLAGSNEQFF. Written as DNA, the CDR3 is TGTGCCTCGGGACTAGCGGGAAGCAATGAGCAGTTCTTC.

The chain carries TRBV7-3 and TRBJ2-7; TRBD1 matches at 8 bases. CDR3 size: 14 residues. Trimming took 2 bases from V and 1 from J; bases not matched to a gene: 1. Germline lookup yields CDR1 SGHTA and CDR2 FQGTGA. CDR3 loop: CASSLDRGSYEQYF. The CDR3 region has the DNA TGTGCCAGCAGCTTAGACAGGGGATCCTACGAGCAGTACTTC.

Here the CDR3 DNA reads TGTGCCAGTAGTCTAAATCCAGGGGGCCTTGGAAACACCATATATTTT. It encodes CASSLNPGGLGNTIYF. The chain combines TRBV19 with TRBJ1-3, with 8 bases matching TRBD1. J lost 3 bases, V lost 5 bases, and 9 bases had no gene match. Looked up from germline, CDR1 is LNHDA and CDR2 is SQIVND (reference sequence). The CDR3 has 16 residues.

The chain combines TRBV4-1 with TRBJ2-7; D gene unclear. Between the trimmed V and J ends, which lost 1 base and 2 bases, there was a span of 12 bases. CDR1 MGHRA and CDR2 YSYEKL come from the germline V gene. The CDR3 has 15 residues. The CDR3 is CASSQVPARTYEQYF. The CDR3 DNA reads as TGCGCCAGCAGCCAAGTCCCGGCTAGAACCTACGAGCAGTACTTC.

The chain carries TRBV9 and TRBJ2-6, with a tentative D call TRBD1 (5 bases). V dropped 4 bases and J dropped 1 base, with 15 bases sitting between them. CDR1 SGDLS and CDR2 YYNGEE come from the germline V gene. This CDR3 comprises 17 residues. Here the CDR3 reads CASSPQGVNSGANVLTF. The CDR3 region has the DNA TGTGCCAGCAGCCCCCAAGGGGTCAATTCTGGGGCCAACGTCCTGACTTTC.

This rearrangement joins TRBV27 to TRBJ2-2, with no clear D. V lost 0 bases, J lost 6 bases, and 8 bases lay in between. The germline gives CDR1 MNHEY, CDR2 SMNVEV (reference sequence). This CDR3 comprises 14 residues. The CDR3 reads CASSLSLQAGELFF. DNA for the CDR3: TGTGCCAGCAGTTTATCCCTCCAGGCCGGGGAGCTGTTTTTT.

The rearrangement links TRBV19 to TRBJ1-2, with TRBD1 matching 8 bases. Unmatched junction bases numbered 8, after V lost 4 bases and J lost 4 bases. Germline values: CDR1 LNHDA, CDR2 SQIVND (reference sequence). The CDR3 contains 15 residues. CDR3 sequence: CASSRNQGAGYGYTF. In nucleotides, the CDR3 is TGTGCCAGTAGTAGAAACCAGGGGGCAGGCTATGGCTACACCTTC.

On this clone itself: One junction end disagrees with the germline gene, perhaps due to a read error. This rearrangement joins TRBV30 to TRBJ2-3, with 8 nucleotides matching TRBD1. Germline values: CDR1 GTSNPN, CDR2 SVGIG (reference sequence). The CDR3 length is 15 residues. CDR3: CAGSTDRGGTDTQYF. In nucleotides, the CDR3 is TGTGCCGGGAGTACCGACAGGGGAGGCACAGATACGCAGTATTTT. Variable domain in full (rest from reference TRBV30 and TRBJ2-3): SQTIHQWPATLVQPVGSPLSLECTVEGTSNPNLYWYRQAAGRGLQLLFYSVGIGQISSEVPQNLSASRPQDRQFILSSKKLLLSDSGFYLCAGSTDRGGTDTQYFGPGTRLTVL.

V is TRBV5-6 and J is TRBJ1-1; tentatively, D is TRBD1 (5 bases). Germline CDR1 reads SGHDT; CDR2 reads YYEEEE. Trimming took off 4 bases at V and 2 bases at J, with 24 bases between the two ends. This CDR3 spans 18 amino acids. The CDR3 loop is CASSGLSTGIVRNTEAFF. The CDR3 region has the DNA TGTGCCAGCAGCGGTTTGTCTACAGGAATCGTCCGTAACACTGAAGCTTTCTTT.

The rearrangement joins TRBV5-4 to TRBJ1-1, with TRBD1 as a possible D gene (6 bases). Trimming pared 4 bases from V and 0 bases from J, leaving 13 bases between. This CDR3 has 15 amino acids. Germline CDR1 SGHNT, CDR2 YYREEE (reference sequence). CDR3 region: CASSGGGQMNTEAFF. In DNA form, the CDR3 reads TGTGCCAGCAGCGGGGGCGGGCAGATGAACACTGAAGCTTTCTTT.

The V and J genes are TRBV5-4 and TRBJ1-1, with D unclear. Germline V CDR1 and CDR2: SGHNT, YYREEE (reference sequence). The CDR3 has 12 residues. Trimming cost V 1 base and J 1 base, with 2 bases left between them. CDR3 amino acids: CASSLRNTEAFF. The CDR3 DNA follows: TGTGCCAGCAGCTTGCGGAACACTGAAGCTTTCTTT.

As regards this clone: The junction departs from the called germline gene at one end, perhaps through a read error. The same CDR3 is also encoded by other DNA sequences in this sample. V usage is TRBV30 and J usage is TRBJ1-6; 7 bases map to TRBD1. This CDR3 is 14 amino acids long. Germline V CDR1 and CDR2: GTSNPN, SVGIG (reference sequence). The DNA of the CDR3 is TGTGCCTGGAGCCAGACAGGGCAGGCTTCACCCCTACACTTT. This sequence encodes CAWSQTGQASPLHF.

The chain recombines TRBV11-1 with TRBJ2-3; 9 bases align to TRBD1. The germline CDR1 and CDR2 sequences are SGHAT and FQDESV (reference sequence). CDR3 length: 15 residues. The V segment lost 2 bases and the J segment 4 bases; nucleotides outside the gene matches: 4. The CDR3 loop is CASSLYRGLADTQYF. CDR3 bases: TGTGCCAGCAGCTTATACAGGGGGCTGGCAGATACGCAGTATTTT.

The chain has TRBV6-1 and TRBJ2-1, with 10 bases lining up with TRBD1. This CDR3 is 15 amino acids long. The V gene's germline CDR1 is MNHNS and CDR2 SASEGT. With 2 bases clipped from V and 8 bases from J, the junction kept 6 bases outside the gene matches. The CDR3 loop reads CASSESWDRGYEQFF. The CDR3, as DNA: TGTGCCAGCAGTGAAAGCTGGGACAGGGGCTATGAGCAGTTCTTC.

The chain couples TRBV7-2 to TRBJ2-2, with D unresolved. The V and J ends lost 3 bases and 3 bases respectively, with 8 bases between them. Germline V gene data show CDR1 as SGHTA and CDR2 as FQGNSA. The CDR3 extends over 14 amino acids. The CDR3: CASSFGFYTGELFF. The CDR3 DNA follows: TGTGCCAGCAGCTTTGGCTTCTACACCGGGGAGCTGTTTTTT.

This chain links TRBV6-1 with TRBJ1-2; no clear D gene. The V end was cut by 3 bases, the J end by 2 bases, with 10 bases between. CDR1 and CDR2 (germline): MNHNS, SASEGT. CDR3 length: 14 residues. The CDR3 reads CASSENAVNYGYTF. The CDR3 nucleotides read TGTGCCAGCAGTGAGAATGCGGTAAACTATGGCTACACCTTC.

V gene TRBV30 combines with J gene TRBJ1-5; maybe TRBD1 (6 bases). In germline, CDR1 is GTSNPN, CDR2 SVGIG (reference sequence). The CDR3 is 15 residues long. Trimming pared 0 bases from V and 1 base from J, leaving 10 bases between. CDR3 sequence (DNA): TGTGCCTGGAGTGTAGGGGGGGCAAGCAATCAGCCCCAGCATTTT. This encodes CAWSVGGASNQPQHF. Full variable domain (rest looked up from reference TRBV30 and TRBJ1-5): SQTIHQWPATLVQPVGSPLSLECTVEGTSNPNLYWYRQAAGRGLQLLFYSVGIGQISSEVPQNLSASRPQDRQFILSSKKLLLSDSGFYLCAWSVGGASNQPQHFGDGTRLSIL.

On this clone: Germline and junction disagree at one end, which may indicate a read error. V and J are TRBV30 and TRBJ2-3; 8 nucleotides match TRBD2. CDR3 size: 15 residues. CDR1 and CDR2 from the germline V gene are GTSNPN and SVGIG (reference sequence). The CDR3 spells CAGSVAGLGADTQYF. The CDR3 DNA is TGTGCCGGGAGTGTAGCGGGGTTAGGGGCAGATACGCAGTATTTT.

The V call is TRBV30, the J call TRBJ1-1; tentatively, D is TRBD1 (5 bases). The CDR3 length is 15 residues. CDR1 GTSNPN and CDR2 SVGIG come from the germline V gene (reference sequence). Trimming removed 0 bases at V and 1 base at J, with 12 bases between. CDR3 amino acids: CAWSVPGLGNTEAFF. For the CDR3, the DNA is TGTGCCTGGAGTGTACCAGGGTTGGGGAACACTGAAGCTTTCTTT.